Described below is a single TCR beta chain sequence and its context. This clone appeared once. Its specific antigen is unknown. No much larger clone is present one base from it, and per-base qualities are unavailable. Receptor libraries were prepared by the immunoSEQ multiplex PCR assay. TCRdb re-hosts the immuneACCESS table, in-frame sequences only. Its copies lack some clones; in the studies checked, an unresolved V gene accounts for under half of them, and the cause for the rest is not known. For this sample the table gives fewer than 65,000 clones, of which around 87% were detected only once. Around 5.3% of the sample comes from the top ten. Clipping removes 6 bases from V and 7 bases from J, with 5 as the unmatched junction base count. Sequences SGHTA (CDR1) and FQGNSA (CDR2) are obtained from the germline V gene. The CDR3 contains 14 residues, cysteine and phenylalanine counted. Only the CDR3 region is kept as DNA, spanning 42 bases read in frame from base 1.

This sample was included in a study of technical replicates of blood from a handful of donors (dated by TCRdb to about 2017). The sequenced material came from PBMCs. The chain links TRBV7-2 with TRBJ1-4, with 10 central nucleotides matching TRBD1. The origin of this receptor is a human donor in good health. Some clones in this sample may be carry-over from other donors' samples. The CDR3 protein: CASRVGQGVEKLFF. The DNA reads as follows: TGTGCCAGCAGAGTAGGACAGGGGGTTGAAAAACTGTTTTTT.